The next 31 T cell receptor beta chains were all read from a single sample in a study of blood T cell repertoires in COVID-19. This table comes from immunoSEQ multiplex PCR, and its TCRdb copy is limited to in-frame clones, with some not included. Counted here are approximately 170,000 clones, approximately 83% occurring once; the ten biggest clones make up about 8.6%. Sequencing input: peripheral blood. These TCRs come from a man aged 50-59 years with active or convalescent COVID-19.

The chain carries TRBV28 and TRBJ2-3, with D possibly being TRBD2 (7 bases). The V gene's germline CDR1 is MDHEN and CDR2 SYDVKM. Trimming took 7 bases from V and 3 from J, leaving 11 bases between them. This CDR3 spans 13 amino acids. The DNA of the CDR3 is TGTGCCAGCATGAGGGGGGGAACAGATACGCAGTATTTT. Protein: CASMRGGTDTQYF.

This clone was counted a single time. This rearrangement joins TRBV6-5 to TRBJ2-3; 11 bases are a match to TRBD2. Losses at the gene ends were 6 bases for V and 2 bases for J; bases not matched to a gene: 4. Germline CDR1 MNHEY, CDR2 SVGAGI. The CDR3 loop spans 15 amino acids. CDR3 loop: CASSSLAGDTDTQYF. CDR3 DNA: TGTGCCAGCAGCTCACTAGCGGGGGACACAGATACGCAGTATTTT.

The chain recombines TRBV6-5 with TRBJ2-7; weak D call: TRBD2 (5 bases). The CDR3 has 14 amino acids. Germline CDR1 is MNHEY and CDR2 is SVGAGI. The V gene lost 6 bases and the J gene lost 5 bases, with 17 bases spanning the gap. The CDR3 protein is CASRPGGQGNEQYF. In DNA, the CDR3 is TGTGCCAGCAGGCCTGGAGGCCAAGGGAACGAGCAGTACTTC.

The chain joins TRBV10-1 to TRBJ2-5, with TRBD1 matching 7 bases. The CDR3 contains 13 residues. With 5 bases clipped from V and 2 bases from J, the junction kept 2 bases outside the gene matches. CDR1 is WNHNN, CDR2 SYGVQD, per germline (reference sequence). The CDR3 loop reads CASSRDSQETQYF. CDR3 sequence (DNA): TGCGCCAGCAGTCGGGACAGTCAAGAGACCCAGTACTTC.

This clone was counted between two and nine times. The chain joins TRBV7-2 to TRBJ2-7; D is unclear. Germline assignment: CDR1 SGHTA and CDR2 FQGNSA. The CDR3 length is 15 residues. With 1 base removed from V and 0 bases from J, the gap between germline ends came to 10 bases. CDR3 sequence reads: CASSLGADPSYEQYF. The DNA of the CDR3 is TGTGCCAGCAGCTTAGGGGCTGACCCCTCCTACGAGCAGTACTTC.

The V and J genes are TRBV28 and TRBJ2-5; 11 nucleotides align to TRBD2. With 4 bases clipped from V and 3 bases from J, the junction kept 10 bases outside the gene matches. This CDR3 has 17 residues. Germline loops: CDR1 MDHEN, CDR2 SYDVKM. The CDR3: CASSSTLRLAGKETQYF. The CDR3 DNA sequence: TGTGCCAGCAGTTCAACCCTTCGACTAGCGGGGAAAGAGACCCAGTACTTC.

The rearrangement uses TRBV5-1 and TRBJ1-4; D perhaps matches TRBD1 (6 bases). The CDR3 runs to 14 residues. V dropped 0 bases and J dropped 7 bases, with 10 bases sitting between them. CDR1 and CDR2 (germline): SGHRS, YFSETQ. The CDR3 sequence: CASSLDARGEKLFF. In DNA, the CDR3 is TGCGCCAGCAGCTTGGATGCCAGGGGTGAAAAACTGTTTTTT.

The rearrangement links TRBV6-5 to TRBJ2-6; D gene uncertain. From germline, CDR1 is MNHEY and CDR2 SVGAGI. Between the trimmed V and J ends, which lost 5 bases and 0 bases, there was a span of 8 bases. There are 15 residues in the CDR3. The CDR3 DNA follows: TGTGCCAGCAGTAGAGTTCGCTCTGGGGCCAACGTCCTGACTTTC. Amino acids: CASSRVRSGANVLTF.

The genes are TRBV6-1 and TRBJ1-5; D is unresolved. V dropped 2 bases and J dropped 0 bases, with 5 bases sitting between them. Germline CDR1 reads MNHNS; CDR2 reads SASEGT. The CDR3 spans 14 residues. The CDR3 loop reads CASSEPYSNQPQHF. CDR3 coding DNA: TGTGCCAGCAGTGAACCTTATAGCAATCAGCCCCAGCATTTT.

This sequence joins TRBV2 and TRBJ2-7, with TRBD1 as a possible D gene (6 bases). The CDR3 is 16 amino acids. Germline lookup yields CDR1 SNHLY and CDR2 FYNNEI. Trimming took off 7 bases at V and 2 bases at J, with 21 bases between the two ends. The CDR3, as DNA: TGTGCCAGCATCCCCTCAGCCGGGACAATGACCTACGAGCAGTACTTC. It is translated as CASIPSAGTMTYEQYF.

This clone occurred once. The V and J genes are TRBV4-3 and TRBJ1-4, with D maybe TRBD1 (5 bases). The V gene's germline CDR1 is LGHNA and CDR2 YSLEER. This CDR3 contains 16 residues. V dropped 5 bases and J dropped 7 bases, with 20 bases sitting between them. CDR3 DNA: TGCGCCAGCAGCTCACAGGCGGGATCAACGGGTGAAAAACTGTTTTTT. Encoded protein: CASSSQAGSTGEKLFF.

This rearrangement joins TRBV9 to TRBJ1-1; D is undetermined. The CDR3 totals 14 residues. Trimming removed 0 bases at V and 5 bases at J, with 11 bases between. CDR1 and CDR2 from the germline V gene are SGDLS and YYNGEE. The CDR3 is CASSVVGVWTEAFF. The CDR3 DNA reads TGTGCCAGCAGCGTAGTCGGGGTTTGGACTGAAGCTTTCTTT.

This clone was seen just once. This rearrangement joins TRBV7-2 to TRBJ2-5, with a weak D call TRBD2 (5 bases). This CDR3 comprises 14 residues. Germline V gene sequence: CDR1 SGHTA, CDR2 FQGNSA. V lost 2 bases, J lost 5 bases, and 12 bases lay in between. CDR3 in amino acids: CASSLSRLAETQYF. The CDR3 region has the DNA TGTGCCAGCAGCTTAAGCAGGTTAGCGGAGACCCAGTACTTC.

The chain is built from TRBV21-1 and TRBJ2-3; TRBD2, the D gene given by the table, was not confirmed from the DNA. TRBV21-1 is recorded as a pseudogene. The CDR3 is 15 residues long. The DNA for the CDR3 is TGTGCCAGCAGGGAGGGACTAGCGGTCACAGATACGCAGTATTTT. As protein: CASREGLAVTDTQYF.

The chain's CDR3 is CASRGQGDEKLFF. CDR3 DNA: TGTGCCAGCAGAGGACAGGGAGATGAAAAACTGTTTTTT. The chain employs TRBV2 and TRBJ1-4, with 8 nucleotides matching TRBD1. The junction had 3 bases not matched to a gene; V was cut back by 6 bases and J by 6 bases. The CDR3 has 13 amino acids. The germline gives CDR1 SNHLY, CDR2 FYNNEI. The full variable domain, in which reference TRBV2 and TRBJ1-4 provide the parts outside the CDR3, is EPEVTQTPSHQVTQMGQEVILRCVPISNHLYFYWYRQILGQKVEFLVSFYNNEISEKSEIFDDQFSVERPDGSNFTLKIRSTKLEDSAMYFCASRGQGDEKLFFGSGTQLSVL.

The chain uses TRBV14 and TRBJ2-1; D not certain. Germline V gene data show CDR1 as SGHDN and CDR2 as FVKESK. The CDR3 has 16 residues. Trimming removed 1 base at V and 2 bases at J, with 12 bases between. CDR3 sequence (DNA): TGTGCCAGCAGCCAAGGGTCCCCGGTGGCCTACAATGAGCAGTTCTTC. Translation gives CASSQGSPVAYNEQFF.

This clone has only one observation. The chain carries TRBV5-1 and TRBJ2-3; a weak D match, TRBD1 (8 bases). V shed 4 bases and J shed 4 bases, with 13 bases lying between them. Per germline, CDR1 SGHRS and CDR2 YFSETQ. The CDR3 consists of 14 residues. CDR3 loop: CASSLQGGPDTQYF. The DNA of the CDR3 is TGCGCCAGCAGCCTACAGGGGGGGCCAGATACGCAGTATTTT.

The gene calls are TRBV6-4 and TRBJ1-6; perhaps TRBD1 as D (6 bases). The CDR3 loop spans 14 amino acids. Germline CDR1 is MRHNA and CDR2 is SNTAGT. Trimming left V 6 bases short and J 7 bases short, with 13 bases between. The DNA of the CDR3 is TGTGCCAGCAGGACAGGACAGATAAATTCACCCCTCCACTTT. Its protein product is CASRTGQINSPLHF.

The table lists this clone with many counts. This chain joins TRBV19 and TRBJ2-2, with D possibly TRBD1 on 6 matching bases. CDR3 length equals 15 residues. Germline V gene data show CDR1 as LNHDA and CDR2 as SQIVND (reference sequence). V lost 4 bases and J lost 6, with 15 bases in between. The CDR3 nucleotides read TGTGCCAGTAGTACCCAGGGGAGTGCGGCCGGGGAGCTGTTTTTT. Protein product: CASSTQGSAAGELFF.

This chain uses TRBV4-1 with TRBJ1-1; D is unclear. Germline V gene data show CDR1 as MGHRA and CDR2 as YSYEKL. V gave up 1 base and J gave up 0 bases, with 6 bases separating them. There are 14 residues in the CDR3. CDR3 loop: CASSQGELNTEAFF. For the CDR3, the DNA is TGCGCCAGCAGCCAAGGGGAGCTGAACACTGAAGCTTTCTTT.

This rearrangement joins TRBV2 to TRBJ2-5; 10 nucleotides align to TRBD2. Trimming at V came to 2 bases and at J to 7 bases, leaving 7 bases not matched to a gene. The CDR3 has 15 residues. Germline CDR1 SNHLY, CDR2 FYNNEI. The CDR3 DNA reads TGTGCCAGCAGTGAAAGTGCTAGCGGGAGAGCGACCCAGTACTTC. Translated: CASSESASGRATQYF.

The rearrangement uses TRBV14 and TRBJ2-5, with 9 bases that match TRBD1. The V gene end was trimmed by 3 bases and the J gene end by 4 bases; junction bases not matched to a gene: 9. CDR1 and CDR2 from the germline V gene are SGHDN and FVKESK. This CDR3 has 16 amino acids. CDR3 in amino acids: CASSHRRDRDLETQYF. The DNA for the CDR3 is TGTGCCAGCAGCCATCGCCGGGACAGGGACCTAGAGACCCAGTACTTC.

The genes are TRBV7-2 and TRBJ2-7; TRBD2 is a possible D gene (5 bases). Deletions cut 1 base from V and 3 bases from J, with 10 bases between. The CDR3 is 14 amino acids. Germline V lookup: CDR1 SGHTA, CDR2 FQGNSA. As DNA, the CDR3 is TGTGCCAGCAGCTTAGGAGGGTTCGTCTACGAGCAGTACTTC. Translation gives CASSLGGFVYEQYF. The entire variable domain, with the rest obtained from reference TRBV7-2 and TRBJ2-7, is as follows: GAGVSQSPSNKVTEKGKDVELRCDPISGHTALYWYRQSLGQGLEFLIYFQGNSAPDKSGLPSDRFSAERTGGSVSTLTIQRTQQEDSAVYLCASSLGGFVYEQYFGPGTRLTVT.

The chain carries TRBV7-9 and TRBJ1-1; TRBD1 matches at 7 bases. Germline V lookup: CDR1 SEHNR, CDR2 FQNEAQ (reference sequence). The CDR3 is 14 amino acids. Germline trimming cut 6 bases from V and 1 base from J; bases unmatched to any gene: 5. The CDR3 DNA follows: TGTGCCAGCAGGTCCGGGACAGCGAACACTGAAGCTTTCTTT. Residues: CASRSGTANTEAFF.

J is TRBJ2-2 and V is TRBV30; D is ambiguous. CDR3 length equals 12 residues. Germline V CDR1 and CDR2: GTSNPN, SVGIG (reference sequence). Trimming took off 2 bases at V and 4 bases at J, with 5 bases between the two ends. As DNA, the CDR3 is TGTGCCTGGAGTCCCCGCACCGGGGAGCTGTTTTTT. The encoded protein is CAWSPRTGELFF. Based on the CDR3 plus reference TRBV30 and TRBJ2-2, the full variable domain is SQTIHQWPATLVQPVGSPLSLECTVEGTSNPNLYWYRQAAGRGLQLLFYSVGIGQISSEVPQNLSASRPQDRQFILSSKKLLLSDSGFYLCAWSPRTGELFFGEGSRLTVL.

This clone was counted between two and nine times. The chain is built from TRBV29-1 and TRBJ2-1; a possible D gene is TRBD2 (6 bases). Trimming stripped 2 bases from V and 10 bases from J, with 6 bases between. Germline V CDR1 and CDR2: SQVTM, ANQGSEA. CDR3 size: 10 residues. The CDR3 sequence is CSVESGEQFF. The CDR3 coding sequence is TGCAGCGTTGAAAGCGGGGAGCAGTTCTTC.

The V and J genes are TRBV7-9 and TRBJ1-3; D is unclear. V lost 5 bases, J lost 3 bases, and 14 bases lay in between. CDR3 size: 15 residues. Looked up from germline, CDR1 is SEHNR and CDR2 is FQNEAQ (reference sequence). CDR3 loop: CASSHHTEGGNTIYF. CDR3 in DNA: TGTGCCAGCAGCCACCACACGGAGGGTGGAAACACCATATATTTT. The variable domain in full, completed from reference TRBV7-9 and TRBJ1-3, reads DTGVSQNPRHKITKRGQNVTFRCDPISEHNRLYWYRQTLGQGPEFLTYFQNEAQLEKSRLLSDRFSAERPKGSFSTLEIQRTEQGDSAMYLCASSHHTEGGNTIYFGEGSWLTVV.

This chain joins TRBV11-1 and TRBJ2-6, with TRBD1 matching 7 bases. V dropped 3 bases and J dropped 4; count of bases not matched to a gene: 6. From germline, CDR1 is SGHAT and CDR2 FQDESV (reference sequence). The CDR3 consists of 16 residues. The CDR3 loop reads CASSFSTGVGANVLTF. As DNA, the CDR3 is TGTGCCAGCAGCTTTTCAACAGGGGTCGGGGCCAACGTCCTGACTTTC.

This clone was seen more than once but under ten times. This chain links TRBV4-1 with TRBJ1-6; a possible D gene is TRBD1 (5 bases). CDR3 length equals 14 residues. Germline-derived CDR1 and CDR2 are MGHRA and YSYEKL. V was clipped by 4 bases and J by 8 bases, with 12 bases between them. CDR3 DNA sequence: TGCGCCAGCAGCCCACGGGGGGTGGATTCACCCCTCCACTTT. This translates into CASSPRGVDSPLHF.

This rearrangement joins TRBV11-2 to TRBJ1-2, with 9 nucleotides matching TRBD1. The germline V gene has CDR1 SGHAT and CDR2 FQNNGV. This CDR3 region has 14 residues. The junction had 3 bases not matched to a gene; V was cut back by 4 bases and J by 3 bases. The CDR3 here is CASSSRTGDYGYTF. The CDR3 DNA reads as TGTGCCAGCAGCTCTCGGACAGGGGACTATGGCTACACCTTC.

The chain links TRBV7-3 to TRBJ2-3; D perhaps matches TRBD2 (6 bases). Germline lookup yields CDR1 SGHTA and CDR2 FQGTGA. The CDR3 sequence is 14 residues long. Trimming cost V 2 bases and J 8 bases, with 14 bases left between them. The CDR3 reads CASSLEPTGGTQYF. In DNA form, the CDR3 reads TGTGCCAGCAGCTTAGAACCTACCGGGGGTACGCAGTATTTT.